The next 27 T cell receptor beta chains were all read from a single sample in a study of STAT5B mutations in CD4+ large granular lymphocyte leukemia. Assay: immunoSEQ multiplex PCR; the TCRdb copy retains only in-frame clones and omits some. The data show 4,500 to 5,500 clones, roughly 88% seen once. The sample comprised PBMCs. These receptors were taken from a man in his forties with CD4+ T-cell large granular lymphocyte leukemia.

The chain links TRBV30 to TRBJ2-7, with 8 bases identical to TRBD2. V lost 1 base, J lost 1 base, and 6 bases stayed unmatched. The CDR3 contains 15 residues. The germline CDR1 and CDR2 sequences are GTSNPN and SVGIG (reference sequence). The CDR3 region is CAWSEGIAGSYEQYF. For the CDR3, the DNA is TGTGCCTGGAGTGAGGGGATAGCGGGGTCCTACGAGCAGTACTTC.

V gene TRBV10-1 combines with J gene TRBJ2-2; D is unclear. The V gene's germline CDR1 is WNHNN and CDR2 SYGVQD (reference sequence). Trimming left V 3 bases short and J 2 bases short, with 7 bases between. CDR3 size: 14 residues. The CDR3 is CASSDPPNTGELFF. CDR3 nucleotide sequence: TGCGCCAGCAGTGACCCACCTAACACCGGGGAGCTGTTTTTT.

This rearrangement joins TRBV4-1 to TRBJ2-1, with D maybe TRBD2 (5 bases). Germline CDR1 reads MGHRA; CDR2 reads YSYEKL. The CDR3 has 14 amino acids. Deletions cut 3 bases from V and 8 bases from J, with 14 bases between. As DNA, the CDR3 is TGCGCCAGCAGCCAGGACGGAGGCGGAGATGAGCAGTTCTTC. Amino acid sequence: CASSQDGGGDEQFF.

This clone was observed once. The rearrangement links TRBV10-3 to TRBJ2-5; TRBD2 matches 7 bases. The J call may be wrong; the DNA end is better matched by TRBJ2-7. Germline CDR1 and CDR2: ENHRY and SYGVKD. The CDR3 runs to 15 residues. Here the CDR3 reads CAISEVLADSYEQYF. As DNA, the CDR3 is TGTGCCATCAGTGAAGTGCTAGCGGACTCCTACGAGCAGTACTTC.

The chain links TRBV13 to TRBJ1-4; D remains unclear. CDR3 length: 15 residues. Trimming shortened V by 4 bases and J by 7 bases, and 16 bases separated the two germline ends. Germline V gives CDR1 PRHDT, CDR2 FYEKMQ (reference sequence). CDR3 protein: CASSYLSGSGEKLFF. The CDR3 bases are TGTGCCAGCAGCTACCTGTCCGGAAGTGGTGAAAAACTGTTTTTT.

The chain combines TRBV5-1 with TRBJ1-1, with D uncertain. CDR1 SGHRS and CDR2 YFSETQ come from the germline V gene. Trimming left V 4 bases short and J 3 bases short, with 19 bases between. This CDR3 is built from 16 residues. CDR3 coding DNA: TGCGCCAGCAGCCTAGAACCTGGTAGTCGGGACACTGAAGCTTTCTTT. Residues: CASSLEPGSRDTEAFF.

This chain joins TRBV7-9 and TRBJ2-5; TRBD1 matches 7 bases. Germline trimming cut 4 bases from V and 5 bases from J; bases unmatched to any gene: 7. This CDR3 comprises 14 residues. CDR1 is SEHNR and CDR2 is FQNEAQ in the germline V gene (reference sequence). CDR3 sequence: CASSWKGAVETQYF. The CDR3 DNA sequence: TGTGCCAGCAGCTGGAAGGGGGCGGTGGAGACCCAGTACTTC.

The chain couples TRBV19 to TRBJ2-1, with TRBD1 as a possible D gene (5 bases). The ends were cut back, 0 bases at V and 10 bases at J, with 13 bases in the middle. The CDR3 covers 14 residues. CDR1 and CDR2 (germline): LNHDA, SQIVND (reference sequence). CDR3 region: CASSIEAGRQEQFF. The DNA for the CDR3 is TGTGCCAGTAGTATAGAGGCAGGGCGACAGGAGCAGTTCTTC.

There are a few counts of this clone. The V gene is TRBV28, the J gene TRBJ2-7; D is unclear. This CDR3 spans 11 amino acids. Germline values: CDR1 MDHEN, CDR2 SYDVKM. Trimming took 6 bases from V and 4 from J, leaving 7 bases between them. CDR3 in DNA: TGTGCCAGCAGCCTCACTTACGAGCAGTACTTC. Protein product: CASSLTYEQYF.

This clone is a singleton in its sample. The chain carries TRBV11-3 and TRBJ2-7; 10 bases line up with TRBD2. There are 17 residues in the CDR3. The J segment lost 5 bases and the V segment lost 5 bases, leaving 15 bases of the junction unmatched. The germline CDR1 and CDR2 sequences are SGHNT and YENEEA. The CDR3 DNA sequence: TGTGCCAGCAGCCGCCGAAGGGCTAGCGGGAGTCCTGACGAGCAGTACTTC. Translating gives CASSRRRASGSPDEQYF.

The chain is built from TRBV5-4 and TRBJ2-3; 7 positions agree with TRBD2. Looked up from germline, CDR1 is SGHNT and CDR2 is YYREEE (reference sequence). This CDR3 is 16 amino acids long. V shed 1 base and J 2 bases; nucleotides not matched to a gene: 7. As DNA, the CDR3 is TGTGCCAGCAGCTTGACTAGCGATATTATCACAGATACGCAGTATTTT. Translating it yields CASSLTSDIITDTQYF.

The chain has TRBV18 and TRBJ1-5, with 9 bases that match TRBD1. CDR1 and CDR2 from the germline V gene are KGHSH and LQKENI. V gave up 4 bases and J gave up 4 bases; unmatched junction bases: 5. The CDR3 is 15 amino acids. As DNA, the CDR3 is TGTGCCAGCTCACGAACGACAGGGGGGAATCAGCCCCAGCATTTT. Residues: CASSRTTGGNQPQHF.

V is TRBV6-5 and J is TRBJ2-3; D unclear. V was shortened by 6 bases and J by 8 bases, with 18 bases between the two germline ends. The CDR3 is made up of 14 amino acids. Germline V gene sequence: CDR1 MNHEY, CDR2 SVGAGI. As DNA, the CDR3 is TGTGCCAGCAGCCCCCTGGAGTCCCGAGCTACGCAGTATTTT. It is translated as CASSPLESRATQYF.

This clone was seen only once. The chain carries TRBV30 and TRBJ1-3, with D possibly matching TRBD1 (5 bases). This CDR3 has 15 amino acids. Germline loops: CDR1 GTSNPN, CDR2 SVGIG (reference sequence). V lost 5 bases and J 4 bases, leaving 18 bases between the germline ends. The CDR3 is CAWDSGQLYGNTIYF. The CDR3 coding sequence is TGTGCCTGGGATTCGGGGCAACTGTACGGAAACACCATATATTTT.

Turning to this clone: At one end the junction does not follow the germline gene, possibly because of a read error. The V gene is TRBV6-1, the J gene TRBJ2-1; 14 nucleotides agree with TRBD2. CDR3 length equals 19 residues. CDR1 is MNHNS and CDR2 is SASEGT in the germline V gene. CDR3 amino acids: CAGSETSAGLAGENNEQFF. As DNA, the CDR3 is TGTGCCGGCAGTGAAACCTCCGCGGGACTAGCGGGAGAGAACAATGAGCAGTTCTTC.

This clone was counted once. This chain joins TRBV6-5 and TRBJ2-7, with 8 bases lining up with TRBD2. After removal of 6 bases from V and 7 bases from J, the junction contained 11 bases not matched to a gene. Germline lookup yields CDR1 MNHEY and CDR2 SVGAGI. The CDR3 extends over 14 amino acids. The CDR3 sequence is CASRRAGAAMEQYF. The CDR3 DNA sequence: TGTGCCAGCAGGCGAGCGGGGGCCGCGATGGAGCAGTACTTC.

This chain connects TRBV5-4 to TRBJ2-5, with TRBD2 matching over 8 bases. Losses at the gene ends were 0 bases for V and 2 bases for J; bases not matched to a gene: 12. Germline V gene data show CDR1 as SGHNT and CDR2 as YYREEE (reference sequence). This CDR3 has 18 amino acids. For the CDR3, the DNA is TGTGCCAGCAGCTTGGTTCGTTCTAGCGGGCAAACACAAGAGACCCAGTACTTC. Translating gives CASSLVRSSGQTQETQYF.

The V gene is TRBV6-5, the J gene TRBJ2-7; TRBD1 matches 7 bases. Germline V gene lookup returns CDR1 MNHEY and CDR2 SVGAGI. J gave up 1 base and V 7 bases, and 7 bases lay outside the gene matches. This CDR3 region has 14 residues. The CDR3 protein is CASTRQGPSYEQYF. As DNA, the CDR3 is TGTGCCAGCACTAGACAGGGACCATCCTACGAGCAGTACTTC.

This clone has more than one count but fewer than ten. V and J are TRBV19 and TRBJ1-2, with 7 bases that match TRBD1. V shed 3 bases and J 3 bases; nucleotides not matched to a gene: 4. CDR1 and CDR2 (germline): LNHDA, SQIVND (reference sequence). The CDR3 is 14 amino acids. CDR3 protein: CASSIEGADYGYTF. CDR3 nucleotide sequence: TGTGCCAGTAGTATTGAGGGGGCGGACTATGGCTACACCTTC.

This chain connects TRBV4-2 to TRBJ1-2; 9 positions agree with TRBD1. CDR1 is LGHNA and CDR2 is YNFKEQ in the germline V gene. CDR3 size: 14 residues. The J segment lost 6 bases and the V segment lost 0 bases, leaving 2 bases of the junction unmatched. The CDR3 DNA reads as TGTGCCAGCAGCCAAGATACAGGGGGCCATGGCTACACCTTC. This translates into CASSQDTGGHGYTF.

The CDR3 region has the DNA TGTGCCAGCAGCATGGGAGGAGGTGCCGGGGAGCTGTTTTTT. As protein: CASSMGGGAGELFF. The J gene is TRBJ2-2, the V gene TRBV13, with a tentative D call TRBD2 (6 bases). The CDR3 has 14 residues. V lost 5 bases to trimming and J lost 6 bases, with 13 bases between them. Germline loops: CDR1 PRHDT, CDR2 FYEKMQ (reference sequence).

The chain employs TRBV5-1 and TRBJ1-1; no clear D. V was shortened by 4 bases and J by 5 bases, with 18 bases between the two germline ends. Germline CDR1 is SGHRS and CDR2 is YFSETQ. This CDR3 has 15 residues. CDR3: CASSPAGRGGTEAFF. In DNA, the CDR3 is TGCGCCAGCAGCCCGGCGGGCAGAGGAGGGACTGAAGCTTTCTTT. The full variable domain, its missing parts supplied by reference TRBV5-1 and TRBJ1-1, is KAGVTQTPRYLIKTRGQQVTLSCSPISGHRSVSWYQQTPGQGLQFLFEYFSETQRNKGNFPGRFSGRQFSNSRSEMNVSTLELGDSALYLCASSPAGRGGTEAFFGQGTRLTVV.

V is TRBV6-5 and J is TRBJ1-2; possibly TRBD1 for D (6 bases). V lost 0 bases, J lost 2 bases, and 7 bases lay in between. The CDR3 runs to 14 residues. Per the germline V gene, CDR1 is MNHEY and CDR2 is SVGAGI. This CDR3 reads CASSYSGGNYGYTF. In DNA form, the CDR3 reads TGTGCCAGCAGTTACTCGGGGGGCAACTATGGCTACACCTTC.

The rearrangement links TRBV27 to TRBJ1-5, with unresolved D. V gave up 3 bases and J gave up 6 bases, with 6 bases separating them. In germline, CDR1 is MNHEY, CDR2 SMNVEV (reference sequence). CDR3 length: 12 residues. The CDR3 DNA follows: TGTGCCAGCAGTTTTATGGGTCAGCCCCAGCATTTT. It codes for CASSFMGQPQHF.

This clone was found a few times. V gene TRBV9 combines with J gene TRBJ2-7; D is perhaps TRBD2 (6 bases). CDR1 SGDLS and CDR2 YYNGEE come from the germline V gene. There are 15 residues in the CDR3. V was pared by 3 bases and J by 2 bases, with 15 bases between. CDR3 residues: CASSAGRGLTYEQYF. The DNA of the CDR3 is TGTGCCAGCAGCGCCGGGCGGGGACTGACCTACGAGCAGTACTTC.

The V gene is TRBV6-5, the J gene TRBJ2-7; 8 positions agree with TRBD1. CDR3 length equals 15 residues. V shed 0 bases, J shed 7 bases, and the junction held 8 bases outside the gene matches. Germline V gene sequence: CDR1 MNHEY, CDR2 SVGAGI. CDR3 protein: CASSYSRQGAGEQYF. CDR3 DNA sequence: TGTGCCAGCAGTTACTCGAGGCAGGGGGCGGGAGAGCAGTACTTC.

The V gene is TRBV5-1, the J gene TRBJ1-5; D not certain. CDR1 is SGHRS, CDR2 YFSETQ, per germline. CDR3 length: 13 residues. The V end was cut by 2 bases, the J end by 7 bases, with 10 bases between. The CDR3 sequence: CASSLGVDQPQHF. The CDR3 DNA reads TGCGCCAGCAGCTTAGGAGTGGACCAGCCCCAGCATTTT.